A selection of T cell receptor beta chains follows, all from one sample in a study of shared clonotypes between healthy human individuals. Repertoires were generated with immunoSEQ multiplex PCR, while TCRdb's copy carries only in-frame clones and drops some. The sample consists of around 2,000,000 clones, 95% of them appearing once. Sequenced input: naive CD4+ T cells sorted from blood. The receptor set was obtained from a man aged 18 to 30 in good health. Each CDR3 is given with its conserved first and last residue. The D gene is left open where the match is weak. The size field is filled for only some rows; it gives once, few, many or a size class.

length | size | J | D | V | DNA | CDR3
13 | - | TRBJ1-4 | - | TRBV28 | TGTGCCAGCACCGAAAGGGTAGAAGAAAAACTGTTTTTT | CASTERVEEKLFF
16 | - | TRBJ1-2 | TRBD1 | TRBV10-3 | TGTGCCATCAGTCGTAATCCGGGACAGGCAGGGAATGGCTACACCTTC | CAISRNPGQAGNGYTF
13 | - | TRBJ1-2 | - | TRBV6-4 | TGTGCCAGCAGTGACGGCGGGTCCTATGGCTACACCTTC | CASSDGGSYGYTF
13 | - | TRBJ2-4 | TRBD1 | TRBV6-6 | TGTGCCAGCTCTATAGGACAGGGATACATTCAGTACTTC | CASSIGQGYIQYF
14 | once | TRBJ2-1 | - | TRBV5-1 | TGCGCCAGCACCCCAGGGACCCGGGGTAATGAGCAGTTCTTC | CASTPGTRGNEQFF
17 | - | TRBJ2-5 | TRBD1 | TRBV5-1 | TGCGCCAGCAGCTATCGACAGGGTAGATCAATACAAGAGACCCAGTACTTC | CASSYRQGRSIQETQYF
13 | - | TRBJ2-7 | - | TRBV18 | TGTGCCAGCTCACCCGAGCAATCCTACGAGCAGTACTTC | CASSPEQSYEQYF
13 | - | TRBJ1-2 | TRBD1 | TRBV2 | TGTGCCAGCACTACAGGGGAGGGATATGGCTACACCTTC | CASTTGEGYGYTF
14 | - | TRBJ1-6 | - | TRBV11-2 | TGTGCCAGCAGCTTGAAGGGGGACGGTTCACCCCTCCACTTT | CASSLKGDGSPLHF
16 | - | TRBJ2-3 | TRBD2 | TRBV2 | TGTGCCAGCAGTGTTCTAGCGGGAGGCTTCACAGATACGCAGTATTTT | CASSVLAGGFTDTQYF
14 | - | TRBJ2-3 | - | TRBV6-5 | TGTGCCAGCAGGATGGCACTAAGCACAGATACGCAGTATTTT | CASRMALSTDTQYF
15 | - | TRBJ1-1 | TRBD1 | TRBV7-9 | TGTGCCAGCAGCCCGGAAGGACAGGGGGCCACTGAAGCTTTCTTT | CASSPEGQGATEAFF
15 | - | TRBJ1-4 | - | TRBV30 | TGTGCCTGTTCGTCCGCCGGGACGGTGAATGAAAAACTGTTTTTT | CACSSAGTVNEKLFF
13 | - | TRBJ2-7 | TRBD1 | TRBV13 | TGTGCCAGCTTTGGACAGGGGGCTAACGAGCAGTACTTC | CASFGQGANEQYF
14 | - | TRBJ2-7 | TRBD1 | TRBV6-5 | TGCGCCAGCAGGCCGACAGGGTCCTCCTACGAGCAGTACTTC | CASRPTGSSYEQYF
15 | - | TRBJ1-1 | - | TRBV11-2 | TGTGCCAGCAGCCCGTTGACAGGTCGAAGGGCTGAAGCTTTCTTT | CASSPLTGRRAEAFF
14 | - | TRBJ1-6 | - | TRBV10-3 | TGTGCCATCAGTGAGGTCAGGGAAGGTTCACCCCTCCACTTT | CAISEVREGSPLHF